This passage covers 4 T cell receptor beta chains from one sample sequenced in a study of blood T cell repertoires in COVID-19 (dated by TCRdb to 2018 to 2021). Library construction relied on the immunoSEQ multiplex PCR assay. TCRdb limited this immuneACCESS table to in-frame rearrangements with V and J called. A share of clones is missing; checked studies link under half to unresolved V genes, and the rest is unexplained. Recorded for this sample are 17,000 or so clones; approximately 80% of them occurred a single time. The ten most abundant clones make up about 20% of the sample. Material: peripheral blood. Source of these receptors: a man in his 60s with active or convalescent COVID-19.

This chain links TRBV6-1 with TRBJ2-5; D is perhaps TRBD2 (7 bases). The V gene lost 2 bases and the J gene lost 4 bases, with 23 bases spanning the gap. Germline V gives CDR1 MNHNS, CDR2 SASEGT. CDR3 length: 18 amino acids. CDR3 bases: TGTGCCAGCAGTGAACAGGGGCCCTCTACGGGAGGTCGAGAGACCCAGTACTTC. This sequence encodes CASSEQGPSTGGRETQYF.

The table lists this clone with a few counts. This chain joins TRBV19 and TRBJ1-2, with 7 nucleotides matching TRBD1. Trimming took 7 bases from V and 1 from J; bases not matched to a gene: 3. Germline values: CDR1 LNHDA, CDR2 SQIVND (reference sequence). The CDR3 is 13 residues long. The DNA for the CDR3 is TGTGCCAGTAACCGGGACAGTAACTATGGCTACACCTTC. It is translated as CASNRDSNYGYTF. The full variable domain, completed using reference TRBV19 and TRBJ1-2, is DGGITQSPKYLFRKEGQNVTLSCEQNLNHDAMYWYRQDPGQGLRLIYYSQIVNDFQKGDIAEGYSVSREKKESFPLTVTSAQKNPTAFYLCASNRDSNYGYTFGSGTRLTVV.

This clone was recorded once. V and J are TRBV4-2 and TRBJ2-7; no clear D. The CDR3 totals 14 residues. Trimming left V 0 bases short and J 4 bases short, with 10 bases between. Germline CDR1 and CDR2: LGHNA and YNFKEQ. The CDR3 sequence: CASSQDKSGYEQYF. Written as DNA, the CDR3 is TGTGCCAGCAGCCAAGACAAGTCCGGGTACGAGCAGTACTTC.

The CDR3 reads CASSRLSHEQYF. The CDR3 coding sequence is TGTGCCAGCAGTCGTCTCTCTCACGAGCAGTACTTC. The chain is built from TRBV11-3 and TRBJ2-7; no clear D. Germline V lookup: CDR1 SGHNT, CDR2 YENEEA. V gave up 6 bases and J gave up 5 bases, with 11 bases separating them. The CDR3 sequence is 12 residues long.